This TCR beta chain was recovered during a study of T cells after yellow fever vaccination. CDR1 and CDR2 (germline): MNHEY, SVGEGT. The CDR3 has 12 amino acids. Trimming pared 9 bases from V and 7 bases from J, leaving 12 bases between. This clonotype was recorded at least ten times. Its cognate antigen is unknown. UMIs were added to TCR cDNA along with a universal primer site when it was made by 5'RACE template switching. TCRdb reprocessed the 5' RACE reads with MiXCR, giving one entry per CDR3 protein. The sample records approximately 240,000 distinct CDR3 sequences, around 3.5% being singletons. General study points: Though weaker, the secondary response peaked faster, on day 5 versus 15.

The chain has TRBV6-2 or TRBV6-3 and TRBJ1-4; D uncertain. The source was PBMCs, collected 15 days after the yellow fever booster vaccination. The clonotype originates from a man aged 18 to 30 who received the YFV17D yellow fever vaccine. CDR3 bases: TGTGCCAGTCAGTCGGGTGGTGAAAAACTGTTTTTT. It translates to CASQSGGEKLFF.